This T cell receptor beta chain was retrieved from a study of molecular identifiers for immune sequencing clone quantification. Looking at the study overall: Four of five RNA aliquots from roughly 21,000 or 96,000 naive CD8 T cells were sequenced.

This CDR3 contains 15 residues. The V and J ends lost 6 bases and 5 bases, in that order; junction bases with no gene match: 13. CDR1 SGHAT and CDR2 FQNNGV come from the germline V gene. Within the sample, this clonotype is medium-sized. The antigen is not known. Study findings and constraints: Over 97% of effector molecules, yet under 1% of naive-cell molecules, were held by clones above 20 RNA copies.

Naive CD8 T cells were FACS-sorted by CD8+CD4-CCR7+CD45RA+ markers. Previously published methods and listed TCR primers were used for the bulk TCR libraries. TCRdb fed the PCR reads into MiXCR, producing one record per CDR3 protein. Of around 6,000 distinct CDR3 sequences in the sample, 16% were seen once. The chain uses TRBV11-2 and TRBJ2-7; 7 bases match TRBD2. The sample was naive CD8+ T cells from blood, with Jurkat cell RNA spiked in. As to subset: FACS-sorted CD8+CD4-CCR7+CD45RA+ naive T cells. The TCR sequence derives from a human donor in good health. Some libraries in this study had Jurkat cell RNA spiked in. CDR3 region: CASSSNAGVPHEQYF. For the CDR3, the DNA is TGTGCCAGCAGTTCGAACGCGGGGGTTCCCCACGAGCAGTACTTC.